This T cell receptor (beta chain) came from a study of T-cell memory formation after mild COVID-19. Study details: Clusters of TCRs were largely donor specific.

This clonotype showed up many times. Its cognate antigen is unknown. J was trimmed by 7 bases and V by 5 bases; bases with no gene match: 13. The CDR3 loop spans 16 amino acids. It was 5'RACE with constant-segment primers that produced the TCR alpha and TCR beta cDNA libraries, which carried sample barcodes and UMIs. MiXCR was run by TCRdb on the 5' RACE reads, yielding one entry per CDR3 protein. There are about 35,000 distinct CDR3 sequences in the sample; 20% to 25% occur only once, and 1.5% lies in the top ten. Study results and limitations: CD4+ clones that contracted lay mainly in CM and EM; CD8+ ones lay in EMRA. Clones that got smaller from day 15 to 85 had even CD4/CD8, while clones growing later tipped toward CD4+.

The chain carries TRBV12-3 or TRBV12-4 and TRBJ2-1; 8 nucleotides agree with TRBD2. The sequence was collected from an adult who had mild COVID-19 (a few samples of this study predate the infection). Cell type and time point are not known. The sample taken for sequencing was PBMCs or a T cell subset sorted from them (not recorded which). The CDR3 is CASSQPGTSSRNEQFF. The CDR3 DNA is TGTGCCAGCAGTCAACCCGGGACTAGTAGTAGGAATGAGCAGTTCTTC.